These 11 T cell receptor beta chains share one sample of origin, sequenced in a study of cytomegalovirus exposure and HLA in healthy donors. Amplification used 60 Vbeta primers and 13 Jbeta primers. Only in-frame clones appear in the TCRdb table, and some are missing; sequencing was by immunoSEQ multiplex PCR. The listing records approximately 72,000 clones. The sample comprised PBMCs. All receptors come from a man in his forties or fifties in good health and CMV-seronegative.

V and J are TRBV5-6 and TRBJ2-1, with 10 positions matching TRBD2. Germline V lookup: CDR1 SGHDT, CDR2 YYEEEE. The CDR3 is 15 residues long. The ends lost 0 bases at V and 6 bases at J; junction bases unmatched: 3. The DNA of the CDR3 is TGTGCCAGCAGCTTGGAAGCGGGGGGGCGCAATGAGCAGTTCTTC. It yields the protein CASSLEAGGRNEQFF.

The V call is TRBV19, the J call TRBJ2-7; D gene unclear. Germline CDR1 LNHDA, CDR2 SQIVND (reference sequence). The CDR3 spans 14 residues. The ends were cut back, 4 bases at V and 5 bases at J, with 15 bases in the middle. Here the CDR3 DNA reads TGTGCCAGTAGTAGAACAGCTTTTTTGGACGAGCAGTACTTC. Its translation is CASSRTAFLDEQYF.

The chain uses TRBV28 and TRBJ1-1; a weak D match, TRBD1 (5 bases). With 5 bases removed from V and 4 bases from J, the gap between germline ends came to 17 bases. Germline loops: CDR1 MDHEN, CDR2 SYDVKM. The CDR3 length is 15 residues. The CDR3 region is CASSKGGTDSTEAFF. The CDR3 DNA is TGTGCCAGCAGTAAAGGAGGGACCGACTCCACTGAAGCTTTCTTT. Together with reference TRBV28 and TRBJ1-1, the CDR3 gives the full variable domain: DVKVTQSSRYLVKRTGEKVFLECVQDMDHENMFWYRQDPGLGLRLIYFSYDVKMKEKGDIPEGYSVSREKKERFSLILESASTNQTSMYLCASSKGGTDSTEAFFGQGTRLTVV.

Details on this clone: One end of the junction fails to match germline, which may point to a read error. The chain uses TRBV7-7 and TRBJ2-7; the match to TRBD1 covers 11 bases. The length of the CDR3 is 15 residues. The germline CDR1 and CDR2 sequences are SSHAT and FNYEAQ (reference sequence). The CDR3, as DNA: TGTGCTAGCAGCCCAGGGACAGGGGGAATGTACGAGCAGTACTTC. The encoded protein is CASSPGTGGMYEQYF.

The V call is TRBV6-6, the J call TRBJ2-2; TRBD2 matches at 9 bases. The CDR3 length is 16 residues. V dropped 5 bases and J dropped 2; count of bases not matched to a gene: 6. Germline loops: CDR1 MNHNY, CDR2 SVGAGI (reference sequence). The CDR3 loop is CASSRLAVLNTGELFF. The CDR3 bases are TGTGCCAGCAGTAGACTAGCGGTGCTAAACACCGGGGAGCTGTTTTTT.

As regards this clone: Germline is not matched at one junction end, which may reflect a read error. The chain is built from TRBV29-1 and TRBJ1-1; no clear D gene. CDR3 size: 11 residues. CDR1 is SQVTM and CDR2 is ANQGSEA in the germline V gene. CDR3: CSVKKQTAAFF. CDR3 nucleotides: TGCAGCGTTAAGAAGCAGACTGCAGCTTTCTTT.

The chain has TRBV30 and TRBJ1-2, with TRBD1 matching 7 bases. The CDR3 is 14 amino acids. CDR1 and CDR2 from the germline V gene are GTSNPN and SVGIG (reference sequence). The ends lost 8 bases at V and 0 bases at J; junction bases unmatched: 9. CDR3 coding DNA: TGTGCCCTCCTTGGGGACAGAGCTAACTATGGCTACACCTTC. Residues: CALLGDRANYGYTF. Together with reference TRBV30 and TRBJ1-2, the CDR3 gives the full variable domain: SQTIHQWPATLVQPVGSPLSLECTVEGTSNPNLYWYRQAAGRGLQLLFYSVGIGQISSEVPQNLSASRPQDRQFILSSKKLLLSDSGFYLCALLGDRANYGYTFGSGTRLTVV.

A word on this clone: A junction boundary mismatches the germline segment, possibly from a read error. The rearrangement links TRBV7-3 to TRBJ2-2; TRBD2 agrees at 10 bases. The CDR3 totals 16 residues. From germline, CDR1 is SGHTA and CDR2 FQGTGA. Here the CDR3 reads CASSLGLASNTGELLF. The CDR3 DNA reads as TGTGCCAGCAGCTTGGGACTAGCGTCGAACACCGGGGAGCTGCTTTTT. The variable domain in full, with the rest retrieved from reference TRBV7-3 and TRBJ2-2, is GAGVSQTPSNKVTEKGKYVELRCDPISGHTALYWYRQSLGQGPEFLIYFQGTGAADDSGLPNDRFFAVRPEGSVSTLKIQRTERGDSAVYLCASSLGLASNTGELLFGEGSRLTVL.

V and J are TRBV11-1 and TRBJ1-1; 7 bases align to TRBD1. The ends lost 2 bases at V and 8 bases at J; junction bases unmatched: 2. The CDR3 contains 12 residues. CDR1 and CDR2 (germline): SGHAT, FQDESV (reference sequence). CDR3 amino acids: CASSLMGQEAFF. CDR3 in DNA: TGTGCCAGCAGCTTAATGGGACAGGAAGCTTTCTTT.

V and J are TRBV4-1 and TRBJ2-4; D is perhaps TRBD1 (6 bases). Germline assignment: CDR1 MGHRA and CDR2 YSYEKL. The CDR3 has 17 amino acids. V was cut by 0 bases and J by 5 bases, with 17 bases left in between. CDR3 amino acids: CASSQDPGTAGENIQYF. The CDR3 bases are TGCGCCAGCAGCCAAGATCCGGGTACGGCAGGGGAAAACATTCAGTACTTC.

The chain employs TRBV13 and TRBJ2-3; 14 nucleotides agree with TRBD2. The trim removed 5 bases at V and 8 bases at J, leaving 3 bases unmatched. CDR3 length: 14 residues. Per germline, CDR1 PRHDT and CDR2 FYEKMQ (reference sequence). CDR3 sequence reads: CASSRLAGGVTQYF. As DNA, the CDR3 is TGTGCCAGCAGCAGACTAGCGGGGGGGGTTACGCAGTATTTT.